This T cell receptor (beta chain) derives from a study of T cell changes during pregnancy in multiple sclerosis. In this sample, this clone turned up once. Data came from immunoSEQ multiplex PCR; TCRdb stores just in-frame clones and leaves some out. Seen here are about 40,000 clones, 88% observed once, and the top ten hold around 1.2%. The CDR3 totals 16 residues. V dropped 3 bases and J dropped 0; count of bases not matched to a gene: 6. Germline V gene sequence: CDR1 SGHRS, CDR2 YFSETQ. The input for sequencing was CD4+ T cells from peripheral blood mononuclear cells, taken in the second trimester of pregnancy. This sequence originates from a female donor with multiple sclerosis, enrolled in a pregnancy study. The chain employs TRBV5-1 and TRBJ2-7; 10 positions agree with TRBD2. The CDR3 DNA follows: TGCGCCAGCAGCTGGACATCTAGCGGGGGCTCCTACGAGCAGTACTTC. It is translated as CASSWTSSGGSYEQYF.